This T cell receptor (beta chain) derives from a study of T cells in Graves' hyperthyroidism and ophthalmopathy (dated by TCRdb to about 2019). Some background on the complete study: Peripheral blood samples were taken at initial diagnosis, before any treatment was given. A discovery cohort of about a hundred patients, about 40 with Graves' ophthalmopathy and about 58 with stable Graves' hyperthyroidism, was used to find distinguishing TCR V-J signatures. Prospective prediction of ophthalmopathy was tested in an independent validation cohort consisting of fewer than 20 hyperthyroidism patients and about 17 patients who later progressed to ophthalmopathy. The roughly 91 discovery patients were randomly divided into training and test sets at a 7:3 ratio. In about 6 Graves' hyperthyroidism patients, the study also compared T-cell repertoires from thyroid tissue with T-cell repertoires from blood. After sampling, hyperthyroidism patients received methimazole starting at 30 mg daily, and ophthalmopathy patients received high-dose intravenous methylprednisolone. The paper reports TCR Vbeta CDR3 sequencing of over 130 peripheral blood samples: under 45 ophthalmopathy, some 80 hyperthyroidism and roughly 17 progressor patients. Study-wide conclusions, independent of this receptor: No statistical method was used to fix the sample size in advance, and group allocation was not hidden from the investigators. In validation, the model predicted progression to ophthalmopathy with 55% to 71% sensitivity and about 72% specificity, a median of approximately 6.5 months before onset. Blood samples also contained most of the expanded thyroid clonotypes (frequency above 0.001), which suggests that blood repertoires may reflect thyroid immune responses. A model built on a 13 V-J signature distinguished ophthalmopathy from stable hyperthyroidism, reaching 85% to 90% sensitivity and 81.08% specificity in cross-validation and 80%/75% in testing.

Amplification of TCR beta CDR3 regions was carried out from RNA transcripts. The TCR CDR3 was subjected to a first round of RT-PCR using the HTBI primer set and the Qiagen OneStep RT-PCR kit. Libraries were constructed in a second round of multiplex PCR, after which size selection and purification were carried out. Paired-end sequencing of the libraries was performed with 100 bp reads on an Illumina HiSeq2000. Per the source publication's procedure: SOAPnuke was used to process the raw data, throwing out any read that contained adapters or uncalled bases, had a mean Phred below 15, or lacked an exact constant-primer or identifier match. COPE v1.2.5 was used to merge the high-quality paired reads, and each unique nucleotide sequence was defined as a clonotype. MiTCR v1.1 was used to align clonotypes to the IMGT TRBV, TRBD and TRBJ reference segments. Only V-J combinations with frequency above 0.0001, covering roughly 99% of repertoires, were analysed. A TCS score was defined as the ratio between F50 (clonal expansion) and ExV (chaos), using BLOSUM62-based TCRdist between CDR3 peptides within each V-J. Welch's t-statistics and random forest reduced several hundred V-J features to 13, which were used in a naive Bayes classifier (R e1071). Thyroid-blood repertoire similarity was quantified with the Morisita-Horn index. Through fastp at Q25 and MiXCR, TCRdb rebuilt clones from the public reads, retaining in-frame beta chains. For every CDR3 protein sequence, its rows merge into one entry that carries the most common genes and DNA. TCRdb assigned the V and J calls; the authors' analysis was not used. The table for this sample lists approximately 600,000 distinct CDR3 sequences; about 14% of them were counted only once. The top ten hold around 4% of the sample.

This clonotype appeared a few times. Its antigen has not been determined. Per-base quality was not reported, and no clone a single base away is much larger than it. In the ophthalmopathy patients, disease was moderately to severely active, with a Clinical Activity Score of 3 or more, a NOSPECS grade of 4 or more, and a duration of less than 3 months. The study excluded patients with uncontrolled infections, other autoimmune diseases, pregnancy or lactation. Clinical symptoms, serum thyroxine and TRAb, thyroid ultrasound, and orbital computed tomography formed the basis for the diagnoses. PBMCs were separated from 10 ml of fresh peripheral blood using Ficoll-Paque density gradient centrifugation. Total RNA was extracted with Trizol reagent, and quality was checked on an Agilent 2100 Bioanalyzer. The CDR3 runs 19 amino acids, cysteine and phenylalanine included. Only the CDR3 DNA stays, 57 bases, in frame from base 1. CDR1 and CDR2, looked up from the germline V gene, are MDHEN and SYDVKM. V sheds 1 base and J sheds 0 bases, leaving 19 bases between their ends.

The rearranged segments are TRBV28 and TRBJ2-4; tentative D gene TRBD2, with 5 bases matching. Sequencing was done on a sample of blood. This sequence was found in a middle-aged woman with Graves' ophthalmopathy. Here the CDR3 is given as CASSLSGRALGEAKNIQYF. The DNA sequence is TGTGCCAGCAGTTTATCGGGAAGAGCCCTCGGGGAAGCCAAAAACATTCAGTACTTC.